The 9 T cell receptor beta chains listed next were all sequenced from one sample in a study of T cells in Graves' hyperthyroidism and ophthalmopathy. RNA transcripts served as the template for amplifying TCR beta CDR3 regions. HTBI primers were employed in a first-round RT-PCR of the TCR CDR3. From the multiplex PCR reads, TCRdb called clonotypes with MiXCR, one entry per CDR3 protein. Of about 420,000 distinct CDR3 sequences listed, about a sixth are singletons. The sequencing sample was made of blood. All receptors derive from a woman in her late teens or twenties with Graves' hyperthyroidism.

At least ten counts were recorded for this clonotype. The chain carries TRBV2 and TRBJ1-1; D is possibly TRBD1 (5 bases). The CDR3 has 13 amino acids. V gave up 10 bases and J gave up 1 base, with 13 bases separating them. Germline values: CDR1 SNHLY, CDR2 FYNNEI. This chain's CDR3 is CATLQVPNTEAFF. CDR3 nucleotides: TGTGCCACTTTACAGGTACCGAACACTGAAGCTTTCTTT.

This clonotype came up many times. The CDR3 reads CSASGLASNTGELFF. CDR3 bases: TGCAGTGCAAGCGGACTAGCCTCTAACACCGGGGAGCTGTTTTTT. The rearrangement links TRBV20-1 to TRBJ2-2; 8 bases are shared with TRBD2. The length of the CDR3 is 15 residues. Germline lookup yields CDR1 DFQATT and CDR2 SNEGSKA (reference sequence). Trimming took 6 bases from V and 2 from J; bases not matched to a gene: 8.

This clonotype was detected many times. The rearrangement joins TRBV2 to TRBJ2-2; 8 bases match TRBD2. J was trimmed by 4 bases and V by 3 bases; bases with no gene match: 4. The CDR3 is made up of 15 amino acids. CDR1 and CDR2 from the germline V gene are SNHLY and FYNNEI. The CDR3 region has the DNA TGTGCCAGCAGTGAGGGCGGGAGGACCACCGGGGAGCTGTTTTTT. Its translation: CASSEGGRTTGELFF.

This clonotype was observed a few times. The V and J genes are TRBV9 and TRBJ1-3; D uncertain. V was cut by 4 bases and J by 2 bases, with 7 bases left in between. CDR3 length: 13 residues. The germline V gene encodes CDR1 SGDLS and CDR2 YYNGEE. The CDR3 loop is CASSRPAGNTIYF. CDR3 nucleotides: TGTGCCAGCAGCCGCCCCGCTGGAAACACCATATATTTT.

This clonotype was recorded many times. The chain has TRBV20-1 and TRBJ1-5; no firm D call. CDR1 is DFQATT, CDR2 SNEGSKA, per germline (reference sequence). This CDR3 region has 15 residues. V lost 4 bases to trimming and J lost 0 bases, with 13 bases between them. Here the CDR3 DNA reads TGCAGTGCTATTCCCGGCACAAGTAGCAATCAGCCCCAGCATTTT. It specifies CSAIPGTSSNQPQHF.

The chain is built from TRBV19 and TRBJ2-5; maybe TRBD2 (5 bases). Deletions cut 6 bases from V and 1 base from J, with 6 bases between. The germline gives CDR1 LNHDA, CDR2 SQIVND (reference sequence). CDR3 size: 12 residues. CDR3 coding DNA: TGTGCCAGTAGGGACTTCCAAGAGACCCAGTACTTC. As protein: CASRDFQETQYF.

This clonotype appeared a single time. The chain combines TRBV6-5 with TRBJ1-3; possibly TRBD1 for D (6 bases). Germline CDR1 MNHEY, CDR2 SVGAGI. Trimming took off 4 bases at V and 3 bases at J, with 13 bases between the two ends. The CDR3 length is 15 residues. The DNA for the CDR3 is TGTGCCAGCAGTTTATCAGGGGTTAATGGAAACACCATATATTTT. Its translation is CASSLSGVNGNTIYF.

This clonotype has ten or more counts. J is TRBJ2-1 and V is TRBV7-9; D call uncertain. The CDR3 is made up of 12 amino acids. Germline V gene lookup returns CDR1 SEHNR and CDR2 FQNEAQ (reference sequence). V gave up 0 bases and J gave up 9 bases, with 6 bases separating them. In DNA, the CDR3 is TGTGCCAGCAGCTTAGCGGGCCTTGAGCAGTTCTTC. It codes for CASSLAGLEQFF.

A word on this clonotype: A much larger clone sits a single nucleotide away, making a read error possible. The CDR3 loop reads CASSLVGSRSGNEQFF. In DNA, the CDR3 is TGTGCCAGCAGCCTCGTCGGGAGTCGTTCGGGCAATGAGCAGTTCTTC. The chain is built from TRBV7-9 and TRBJ2-1, with TRBD2 as a possible D gene (6 bases). The CDR3 length is 16 residues. Germline V gene sequence: CDR1 SEHNR, CDR2 FQNEAQ (reference sequence). Trimming removed 5 bases at V and 6 bases at J, with 20 bases between.